This T cell receptor beta chain emerged from a study of blood T cell repertoires in COVID-19. Germline CDR1 is LNHDA and CDR2 is SQIVND (reference sequence). The CDR3 extends over 13 amino acids. Trimming shortened V by 6 bases and J by 2 bases, and 11 bases separated the two germline ends. Per the study methods: Reference gene primer amplification gave nucleated cell count estimates. Clones were read by immunoSEQ multiplex PCR, and TCRdb kept only the in-frame ones, dropping some. V, J and clone size were drawn from that table, and D and trimming were deduced from the DNA. This sample has 250,000 to 300,000 clones, with 90% found just once. Cohorts were based on clinical histories the participants reported.

Sequencing input: PBMCs or T cells enriched from blood (not recorded which). The receptor's source is a woman aged 25 to 39 who had recovered from COVID-19. V gene TRBV19 combines with J gene TRBJ2-7; a possible D gene is TRBD2 (5 bases). The CDR3 loop is CASRLTGTYEQYF. Here the CDR3 DNA reads TGTGCCAGTAGGCTGACGGGGACCTACGAGCAGTACTTC.